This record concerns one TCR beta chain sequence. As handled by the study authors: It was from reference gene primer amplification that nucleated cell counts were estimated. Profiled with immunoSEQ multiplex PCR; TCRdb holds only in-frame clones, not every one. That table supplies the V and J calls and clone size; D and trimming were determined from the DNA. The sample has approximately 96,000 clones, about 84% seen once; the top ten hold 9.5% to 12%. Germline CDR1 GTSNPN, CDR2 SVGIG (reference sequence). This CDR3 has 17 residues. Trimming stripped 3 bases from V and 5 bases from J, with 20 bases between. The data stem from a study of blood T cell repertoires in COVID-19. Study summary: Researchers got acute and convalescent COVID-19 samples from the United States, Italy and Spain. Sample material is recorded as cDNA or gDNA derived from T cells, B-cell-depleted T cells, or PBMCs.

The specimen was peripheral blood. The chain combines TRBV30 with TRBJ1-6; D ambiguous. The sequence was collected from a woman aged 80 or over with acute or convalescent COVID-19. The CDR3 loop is CAWRTALGAGNNSPLHF. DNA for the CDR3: TGTGCCTGGAGGACCGCCCTCGGCGCCGGGAATAATTCACCCCTCCACTTT.